The sequence of this T cell receptor beta chain was determined in a study of T-cell reconstitution after alpha-beta-depleted transplantation in children. Study-level findings and limits: After one year, T-cell counts and TCRbeta diversity mostly came from new T cells.

For TCRbeta, the library was prepared with unique molecular identifiers. TCRdb independently ran MiXCR on the PCR reads; one entry per CDR3 protein. The sample lists some 840,000 distinct CDR3 sequences; approximately 15% were seen once. Points on this clonotype: Its antigen is undetermined.

Sequences were derived from PBMCs, mostly from graft donor cells, sampled 360 days after TCRalphabeta/CD19-depleted stem cell transplant. This TCR was sampled from a male patient younger than 18 who had a stem cell transplant for acute lymphoblastic leukemia, so the T cells may come from the graft donor.

CDR3: CASSLTGQRNQPQHF. CDR3 coding DNA: TGCGCCAGCAGCTTGACGGGACAGCGAAATCAGCCCCAGCATTTT. The V gene is TRBV5-1, the J gene TRBJ1-5; 7 bases match TRBD1. The CDR3 is 15 amino acids. Trimming removed 1 base from V and 4 bases from J; junction bases left unmatched: 5. CDR1 and CDR2 from the germline V gene are SGHRS and YFSETQ.